The source of this T cell receptor (beta chain) is a study of response to subunit inactivated influenza vaccine listed by TCRdb under 2018. Regarding the complete study: The study used deep quantitative T cell receptor repertoire profiling to track responses to a trivalent subunit inactivated influenza vaccine.

Beyond this particular receptor, the publication reports: The authors proposed that each seasonal influenza vaccination may bring in only a limited number of new T cells.

Receptors were amplified or captured by RT-PCR. Data came from an Illumina HiSeq 2500. Using fastp at Q25 and MiXCR, TCRdb reprocessed the public reads and kept productive beta chains. Rows with a matching CDR3 protein are joined into one entry that keeps the most common DNA and genes. The sample data list about 620,000 distinct CDR3 sequences, and 12% of these were observed just once. 10% of the sample is in the top ten clones. Notes on this clonotype: This receptor's antigen is unknown. No clone much larger than this one lies a single base away; base qualities are absent.

The CDR1 and CDR2 encoded by the germline V gene are SGHRS and YFSETQ. The junction shows trimming of 1 base on V and 3 bases on J, plus 11 bases between the germline ends. The CDR3 covers 15 residues, taking in both the cysteine and the phenylalanine. Only the CDR3 part of the read is kept: 45 bases, read in frame from the first base. This receptor was taken from a man in his fifties or sixties who received an inactivated influenza vaccine. Donor details come from another sample of the same person, matched by shared clones. The receptor chain draws on TRBV5-1 and TRBJ2-1; the D element could tentatively be TRBD1 or TRBD2, as 5 bases agree for each. This specimen was PBMCs from blood, taken on the day of vaccination. The CDR3: CASSLYGDLYNEQFF. The nucleotide sequence is TGCGCCAGCAGCTTGTATGGGGACCTCTACAATGAGCAGTTCTTC. The full variable domain, with segments outside the CDR3 supplied by the reference TRBV5-1 and TRBJ2-1 proteins, appears as KAGVTQTPRYLIKTRGQQVTLSCSPISGHRSVSWYQQTPGQGLQFLFEYFSETQRNKGNFPGRFSGRQFSNSRSEMNVSTLELGDSALYLCASSLYGDLYNEQFFGPGTRLTVL.